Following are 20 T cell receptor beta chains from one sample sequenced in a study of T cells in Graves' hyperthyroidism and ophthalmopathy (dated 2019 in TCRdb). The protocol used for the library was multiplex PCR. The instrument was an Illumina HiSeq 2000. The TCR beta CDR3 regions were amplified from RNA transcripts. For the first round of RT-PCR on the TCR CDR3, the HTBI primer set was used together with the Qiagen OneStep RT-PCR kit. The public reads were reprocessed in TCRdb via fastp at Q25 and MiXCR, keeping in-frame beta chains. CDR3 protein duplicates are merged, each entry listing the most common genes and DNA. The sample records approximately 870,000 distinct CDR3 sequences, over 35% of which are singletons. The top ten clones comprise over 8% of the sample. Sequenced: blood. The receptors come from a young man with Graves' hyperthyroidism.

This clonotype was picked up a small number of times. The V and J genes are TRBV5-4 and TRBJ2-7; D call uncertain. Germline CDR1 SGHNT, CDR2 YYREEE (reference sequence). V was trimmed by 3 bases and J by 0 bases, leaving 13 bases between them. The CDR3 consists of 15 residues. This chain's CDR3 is CASSWGGQSSYEQYF. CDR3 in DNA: TGTGCCAGCAGCTGGGGTGGGCAGAGCTCCTACGAGCAGTACTTC.

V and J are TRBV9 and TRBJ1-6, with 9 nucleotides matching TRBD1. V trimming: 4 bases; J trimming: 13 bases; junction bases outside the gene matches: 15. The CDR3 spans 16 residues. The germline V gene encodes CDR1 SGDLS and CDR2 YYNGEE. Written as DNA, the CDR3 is TGTGCCAGCAGCCCAAACTCCGGGACAGGGCTTGGGCCCCTCCACTTT. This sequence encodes CASSPNSGTGLGPLHF.

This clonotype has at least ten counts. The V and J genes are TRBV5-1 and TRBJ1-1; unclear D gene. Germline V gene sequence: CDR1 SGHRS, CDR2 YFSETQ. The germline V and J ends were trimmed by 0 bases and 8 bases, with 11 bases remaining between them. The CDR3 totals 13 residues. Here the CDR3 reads CASSLGEENEAFF. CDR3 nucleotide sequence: TGCGCCAGCAGCTTGGGTGAGGAAAACGAAGCTTTCTTT.

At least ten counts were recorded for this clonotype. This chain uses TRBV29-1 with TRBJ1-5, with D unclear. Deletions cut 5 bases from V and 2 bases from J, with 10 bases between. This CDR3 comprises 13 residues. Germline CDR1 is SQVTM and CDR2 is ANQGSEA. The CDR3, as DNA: TGCAGCGTTTCAGCAAATCGCAATCAGCCCCAGCATTTT. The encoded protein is CSVSANRNQPQHF.

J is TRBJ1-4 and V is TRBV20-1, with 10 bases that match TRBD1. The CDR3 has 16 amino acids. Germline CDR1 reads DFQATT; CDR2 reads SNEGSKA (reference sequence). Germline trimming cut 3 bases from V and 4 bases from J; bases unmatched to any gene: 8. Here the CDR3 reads CSASALGDRGNEKLFF. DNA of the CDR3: TGCAGTGCTAGTGCCTTAGGGGACAGGGGTAATGAAAAACTGTTTTTT.

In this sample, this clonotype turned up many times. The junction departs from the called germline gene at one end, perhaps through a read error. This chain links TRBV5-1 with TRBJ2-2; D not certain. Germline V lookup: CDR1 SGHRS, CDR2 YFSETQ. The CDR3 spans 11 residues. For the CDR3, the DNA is TGTGCCAGCAGGAACACCGGGGAGCTGTTTTTT. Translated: CASRNTGELFF.

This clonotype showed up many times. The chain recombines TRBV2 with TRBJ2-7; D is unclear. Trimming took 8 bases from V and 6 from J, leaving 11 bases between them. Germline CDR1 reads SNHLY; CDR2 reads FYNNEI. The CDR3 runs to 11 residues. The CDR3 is CASSTFLEQYF. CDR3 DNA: TGTGCCAGCTCGACGTTCCTCGAGCAGTACTTC. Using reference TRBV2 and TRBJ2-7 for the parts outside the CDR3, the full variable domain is EPEVTQTPSHQVTQMGQEVILRCVPISNHLYFYWYRQILGQKVEFLVSFYNNEISEKSEIFDDQFSVERPDGSNFTLKIRSTKLEDSAMYFCASSTFLEQYFGPGTRLTVT.

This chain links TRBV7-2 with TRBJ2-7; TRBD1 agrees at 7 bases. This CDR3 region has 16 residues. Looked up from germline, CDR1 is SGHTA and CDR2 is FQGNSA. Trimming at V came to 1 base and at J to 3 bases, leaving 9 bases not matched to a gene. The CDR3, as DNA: TGTGCCAGCAGCTTAGGTCCGGGACAGAGTTACTACGAGCAGTACTTC. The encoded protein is CASSLGPGQSYYEQYF.

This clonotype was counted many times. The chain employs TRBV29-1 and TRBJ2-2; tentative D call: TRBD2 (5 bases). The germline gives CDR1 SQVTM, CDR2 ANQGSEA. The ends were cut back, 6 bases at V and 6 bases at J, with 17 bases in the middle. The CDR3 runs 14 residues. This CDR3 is CSVRGLVGAGELFF. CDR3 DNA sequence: TGCAGCGTAAGAGGGCTCGTCGGAGCCGGGGAGCTGTTTTTT.

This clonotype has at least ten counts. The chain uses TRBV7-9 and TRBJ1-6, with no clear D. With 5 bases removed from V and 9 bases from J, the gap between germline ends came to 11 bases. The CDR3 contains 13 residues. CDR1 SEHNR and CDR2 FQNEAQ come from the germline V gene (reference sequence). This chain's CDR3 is CASSPSLGSPLHF. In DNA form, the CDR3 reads TGTGCCAGCAGCCCCTCCTTAGGTTCACCCCTCCACTTT. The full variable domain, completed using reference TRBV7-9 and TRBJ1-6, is DTGVSQNPRHKITKRGQNVTFRCDPISEHNRLYWYRQTLGQGPEFLTYFQNEAQLEKSRLLSDRFSAERPKGSFSTLEIQRTEQGDSAMYLCASSPSLGSPLHFGNGTRLTVT.

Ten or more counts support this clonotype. The CDR3 is CASSFSRSSYEQYF. The CDR3 nucleotides read TGTGCCAGCAGTTTCAGCAGGTCCTCCTACGAGCAGTACTTC. This sequence joins TRBV12-3 or TRBV12-4 and TRBJ2-7; D unclear. This CDR3 region has 14 residues. V was clipped by 3 bases and J by 0 bases, with 9 bases between them.

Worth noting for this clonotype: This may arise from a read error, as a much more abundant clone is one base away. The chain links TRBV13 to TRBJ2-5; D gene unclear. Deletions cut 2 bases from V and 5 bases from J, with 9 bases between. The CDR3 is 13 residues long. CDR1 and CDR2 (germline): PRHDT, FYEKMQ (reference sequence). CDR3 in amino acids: CASSLYPIETQYF. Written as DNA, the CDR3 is TGTGCCAGCAGCTTATATCCCATCGAGACCCAGTACTTC.

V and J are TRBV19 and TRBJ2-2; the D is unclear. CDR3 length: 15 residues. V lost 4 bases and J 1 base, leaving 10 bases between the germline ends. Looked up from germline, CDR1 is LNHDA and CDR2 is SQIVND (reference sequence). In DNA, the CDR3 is TGTGCCAGTAGTAGTTCACTGGGGAACACCGGGGAGCTGTTTTTT. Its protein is CASSSSLGNTGELFF.

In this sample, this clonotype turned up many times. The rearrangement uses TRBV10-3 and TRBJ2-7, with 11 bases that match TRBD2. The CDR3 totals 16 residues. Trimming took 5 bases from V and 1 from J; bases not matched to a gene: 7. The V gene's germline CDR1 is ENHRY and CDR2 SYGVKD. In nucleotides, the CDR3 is TGTGCCATCAGTACAGGGACTAGCGGACTATCCTACGAGCAGTACTTC. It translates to CAISTGTSGLSYEQYF.

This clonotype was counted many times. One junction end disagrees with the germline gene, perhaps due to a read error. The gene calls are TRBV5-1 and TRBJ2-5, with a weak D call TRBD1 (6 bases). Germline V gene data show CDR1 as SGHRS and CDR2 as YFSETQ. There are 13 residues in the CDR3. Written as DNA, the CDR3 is TGTGCCAGTAGTCCACAGGGACAAGAGACCCAGTACTTC. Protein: CASSPQGQETQYF.

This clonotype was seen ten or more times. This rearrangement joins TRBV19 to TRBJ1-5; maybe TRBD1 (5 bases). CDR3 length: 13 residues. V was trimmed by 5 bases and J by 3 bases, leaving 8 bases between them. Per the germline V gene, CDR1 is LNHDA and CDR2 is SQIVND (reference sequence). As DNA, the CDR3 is TGTGCCAGTAGTGAGGGGATCAATCAGCCCCAGCATTTT. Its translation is CASSEGINQPQHF.

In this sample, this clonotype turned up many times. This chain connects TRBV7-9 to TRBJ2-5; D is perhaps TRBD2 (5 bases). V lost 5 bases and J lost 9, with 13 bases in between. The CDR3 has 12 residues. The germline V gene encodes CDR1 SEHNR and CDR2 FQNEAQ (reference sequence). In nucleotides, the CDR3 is TGTGCCAGCAGCGCGACGGGAAGGGCCCAGTACTTC. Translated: CASSATGRAQYF.

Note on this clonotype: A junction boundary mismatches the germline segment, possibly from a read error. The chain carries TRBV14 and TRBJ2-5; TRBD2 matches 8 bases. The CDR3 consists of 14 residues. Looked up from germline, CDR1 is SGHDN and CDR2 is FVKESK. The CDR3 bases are TGTGCCAGCAGCCCCGGACTAGCCCAAGAGGCCCAGTACTTC. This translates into CASSPGLAQEAQYF.

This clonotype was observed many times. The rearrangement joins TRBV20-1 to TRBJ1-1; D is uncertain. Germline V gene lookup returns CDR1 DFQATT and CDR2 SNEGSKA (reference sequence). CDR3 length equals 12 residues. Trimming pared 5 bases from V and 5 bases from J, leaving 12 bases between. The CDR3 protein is CSAGRPGTEAFF. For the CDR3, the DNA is TGCAGTGCTGGTAGGCCCGGAACTGAAGCTTTCTTT.

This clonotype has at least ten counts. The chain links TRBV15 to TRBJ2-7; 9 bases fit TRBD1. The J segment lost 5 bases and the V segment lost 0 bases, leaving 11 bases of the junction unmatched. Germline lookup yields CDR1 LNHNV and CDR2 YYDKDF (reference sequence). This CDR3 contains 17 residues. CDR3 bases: TGTGCCACCAGCAGAGATGTCCCCGGGACAGGGTTGGACGAGCAGTACTTC. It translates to CATSRDVPGTGLDEQYF.